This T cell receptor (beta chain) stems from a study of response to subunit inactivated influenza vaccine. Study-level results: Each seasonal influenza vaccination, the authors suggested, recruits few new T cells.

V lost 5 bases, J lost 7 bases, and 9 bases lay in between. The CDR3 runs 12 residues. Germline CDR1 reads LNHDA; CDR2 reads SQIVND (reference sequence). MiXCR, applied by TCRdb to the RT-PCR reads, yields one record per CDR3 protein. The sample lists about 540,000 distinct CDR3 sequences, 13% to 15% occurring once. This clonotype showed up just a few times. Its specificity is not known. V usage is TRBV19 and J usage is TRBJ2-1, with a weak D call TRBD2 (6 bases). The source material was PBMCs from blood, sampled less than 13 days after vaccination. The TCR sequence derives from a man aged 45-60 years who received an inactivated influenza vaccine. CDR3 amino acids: CASSQTRNEQFF. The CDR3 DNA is TGTGCCAGTAGTCAGACTAGGAATGAGCAGTTCTTC.